This TCR beta chain was retrieved from a study of blood T cell repertoires in COVID-19. Study-level background: In each case, the material was cDNA or gDNA derived from T cells, B-cell-depleted T cells, or PBMCs.

Germline V gene lookup returns CDR1 SGHTS and CDR2 YDEGEE. The CDR3 runs to 14 residues. V lost 10 bases, J lost 4 bases, and 20 bases lay in between. Only in-frame clones appear in the TCRdb table, and some are missing; sequencing was by immunoSEQ multiplex PCR. This table has under 65,000 clones, about 86% appearing once. One Seattle source followed patients from active infection through their disease course. The receptor was derived from a woman aged 55-70 years with COVID-19, enrolled during active disease. This chain connects TRBV5-8 to TRBJ1-1, with D unclear. Sequenced material: peripheral blood. CDR3 sequence reads: CAHKIRGKGTEAFF. CDR3 nucleotides: TGTGCCCACAAAATACGGGGAAAGGGCACTGAAGCTTTCTTT.